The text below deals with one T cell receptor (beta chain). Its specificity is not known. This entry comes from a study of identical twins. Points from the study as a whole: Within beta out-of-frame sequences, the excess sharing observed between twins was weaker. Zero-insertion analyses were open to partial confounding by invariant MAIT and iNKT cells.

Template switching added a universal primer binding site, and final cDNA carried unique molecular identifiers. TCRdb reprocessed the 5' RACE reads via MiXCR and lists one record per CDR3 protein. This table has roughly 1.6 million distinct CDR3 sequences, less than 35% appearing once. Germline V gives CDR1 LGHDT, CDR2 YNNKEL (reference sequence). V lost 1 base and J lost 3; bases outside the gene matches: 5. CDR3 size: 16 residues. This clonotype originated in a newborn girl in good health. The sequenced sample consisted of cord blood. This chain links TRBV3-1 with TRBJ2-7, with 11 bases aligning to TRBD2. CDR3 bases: TGTGCCAGCAGCCAAGGTATGGGACTAGCGGTCTACGAGCAGTACTTC. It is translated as CASSQGMGLAVYEQYF.